These 30 T cell receptor beta chains originate from one sample sequenced in a study of blood T cell repertoires in COVID-19. Clones were read by immunoSEQ multiplex PCR, and TCRdb kept only the in-frame ones, dropping some. The table has a few hundred thousand clones, nearly 90% seen once. The material sequenced was PBMCs or T cells enriched from blood (not recorded which). These TCRs come from a woman under 40 who had recovered from COVID-19.

The J gene is TRBJ2-7, the V gene TRBV6-5; 9 bases line up with TRBD2. Germline V lookup: CDR1 MNHEY, CDR2 SVGAGI. The V and J ends lost 2 bases and 0 bases, in that order; junction bases with no gene match: 2. CDR3 length: 15 amino acids. The DNA of the CDR3 is TGTGCCAGCAGTTACAGCGGGGGGCCCTCCTACGAGCAGTACTTC. Translated: CASSYSGGPSYEQYF.

The chain links TRBV19 to TRBJ2-2; D is unclear. Trimming stripped 3 bases from V and 6 bases from J, with 14 bases between. The germline V gene encodes CDR1 LNHDA and CDR2 SQIVND (reference sequence). The CDR3 is made up of 15 amino acids. The CDR3 nucleotides are TGTGCCAGTAGTATCTTCGGGTCACGGGCCGGGGAGCTGTTTTTT. Translating it yields CASSIFGSRAGELFF.

This chain uses TRBV12-3 or TRBV12-4 with TRBJ2-5; D gene uncertain. V gave up 6 bases and J gave up 5 bases, with 13 bases separating them. The length of the CDR3 is 13 residues. The CDR3 region has the DNA TGTGCCAGCAGACCTGCCGGTCCGGAGACCCAGTACTTC. It translates to CASRPAGPETQYF.

The J gene is TRBJ1-4, the V gene TRBV19, with 8 positions matching TRBD1. Germline-derived CDR1 and CDR2 are LNHDA and SQIVND (reference sequence). V lost 5 bases, J lost 11 bases, and 13 bases stayed unmatched. CDR3 length equals 15 residues. CDR3: CASSLTRTGWGKLFF. The CDR3 DNA is TGTGCCAGTAGTCTCACCCGGACAGGGTGGGGGAAACTGTTTTTT. The full variable domain, with the rest looked up from reference TRBV19 and TRBJ1-4, is DGGITQSPKYLFRKEGQNVTLSCEQNLNHDAMYWYRQDPGQGLRLIYYSQIVNDFQKGDIAEGYSVSREKKESFPLTVTSAQKNPTAFYLCASSLTRTGWGKLFFGSGTQLSVL.

The rearrangement uses TRBV5-4 and TRBJ2-3; D may be TRBD1 (6 bases). The V gene's germline CDR1 is SGHNT and CDR2 YYREEE (reference sequence). There are 16 residues in the CDR3. With 4 bases removed from V and 1 base from J, the gap between germline ends came to 16 bases. For the CDR3, the DNA is TGTGCCAGCAGCCCACCACGGGGACACCGCACAGATACGCAGTATTTT. It is translated as CASSPPRGHRTDTQYF.

The chain joins TRBV19 to TRBJ2-4; 8 bases are shared with TRBD1. The CDR3 length is 18 residues. The V segment lost 4 bases and the J segment 0 bases; nucleotides outside the gene matches: 11. From germline, CDR1 is LNHDA and CDR2 SQIVND (reference sequence). Here the CDR3 reads CASSTFLGQGLAKNIQYF. CDR3 in DNA: TGTGCCAGTAGTACCTTCCTCGGACAGGGCCTAGCCAAAAACATTCAGTACTTC.

This clone was recorded once. The genes are TRBV7-2 and TRBJ1-4; 7 nucleotides match TRBD1. The germline V gene has CDR1 SGHTA and CDR2 FQGNSA. The CDR3 spans 14 residues. Unmatched junction bases numbered 5, after V lost 3 bases and J lost 7 bases. CDR3 region: CASSLRQGGEKLFF. The DNA of the CDR3 is TGTGCCAGCAGCTTGCGACAGGGAGGTGAAAAACTGTTTTTT.

The chain couples TRBV7-2 to TRBJ1-3; possible D gene TRBD1, 5 bases. Between the trimmed V and J ends, which lost 3 bases and 0 bases, there was a span of 18 bases. The germline V gene encodes CDR1 SGHTA and CDR2 FQGNSA. The CDR3 has 18 residues. CDR3 sequence (DNA): TGTGCCAGCAGCTTCACAAGGGGCCTCTCCTCCTCTGGAAACACCATATATTTT. Translating it yields CASSFTRGLSSSGNTIYF. The full variable domain, with the rest looked up from reference TRBV7-2 and TRBJ1-3, is GAGVSQSPSNKVTEKGKDVELRCDPISGHTALYWYRQSLGQGLEFLIYFQGNSAPDKSGLPSDRFSAERTGGSVSTLTIQRTQQEDSAVYLCASSFTRGLSSSGNTIYFGEGSWLTVV.

This clone was recorded a few times. The chain's CDR3 is CASGGDSLNGYTF. The CDR3 DNA sequence: TGTGCTAGTGGGGGGGACAGCCTAAATGGCTACACCTTC. The chain links TRBV12-5 to TRBJ1-2, with 7 positions matching TRBD1. The CDR3 has 13 residues. J was trimmed by 6 bases and V by 6 bases; bases with no gene match: 7. Germline CDR1 reads LGHNT; CDR2 reads FRNRAP.

The rearrangement uses TRBV7-6 and TRBJ1-1; D not certain. The germline gives CDR1 SGHVS, CDR2 FNYEAQ. V lost 1 base to trimming and J lost 3 bases, with 15 bases between them. The CDR3 has 16 amino acids. The CDR3 loop reads CASSLGPRGVDTEAFF. The CDR3 DNA reads TGTGCCAGCAGCTTAGGGCCCCGAGGTGTAGACACTGAAGCTTTCTTT.

This clone was seen once. This chain's CDR3 is CAIRAGGVNTEAFF. CDR3 DNA sequence: TGTGCCATCAGGGCAGGGGGCGTGAACACTGAAGCTTTCTTT. The gene calls are TRBV10-3 and TRBJ1-1, with 8 nucleotides matching TRBD1. This CDR3 region has 14 residues. Germline V lookup: CDR1 ENHRY, CDR2 SYGVKD. V shed 6 bases, J shed 0 bases, and the junction held 3 bases outside the gene matches.

The chain couples TRBV2 to TRBJ1-6; 9 nucleotides line up with TRBD1. Germline V gene data show CDR1 as SNHLY and CDR2 as FYNNEI. V was clipped by 6 bases and J by 7 bases; unmatched bases: 10. The CDR3 length is 16 residues. The CDR3 protein is CASSHGTGRLNSPLHF. The CDR3 DNA reads TGTGCCAGCAGCCACGGGACAGGGCGATTAAATTCACCCCTCCACTTT.

The J gene is TRBJ1-1, the V gene TRBV12-3 or TRBV12-4; TRBD1 matches at 8 bases. The V and J ends lost 7 bases and 5 bases, in that order; junction bases with no gene match: 3. CDR3 length: 12 residues. The CDR3 DNA reads TGTGCCAGCACAGGGGGCTGGACTGAAGCTTTCTTT. It codes for CASTGGWTEAFF.

The chain couples TRBV6-1 to TRBJ2-7; D is uncertain. Trimming shortened V by 2 bases and J by 5 bases, and 7 bases separated the two germline ends. Germline V gene lookup returns CDR1 MNHNS and CDR2 SASEGT. This CDR3 is built from 12 residues. CDR3: CASSESSNEQYF. In DNA, the CDR3 is TGTGCCAGCAGTGAATCGAGCAACGAGCAGTACTTC.

The V gene is TRBV9, the J gene TRBJ1-1; possibly TRBD1 for D (6 bases). Germline CDR1 reads SGDLS; CDR2 reads YYNGEE. Trimming took 2 bases from V and 5 from J, leaving 13 bases between them. The CDR3 loop spans 14 amino acids. The CDR3: CASSVQVTGTEAFF. Here the CDR3 DNA reads TGTGCCAGCAGCGTTCAGGTTACAGGGACTGAAGCTTTCTTT.

This sequence joins TRBV28 and TRBJ2-3; TRBD2 matches 10 bases. The CDR3 is made up of 16 amino acids. Germline CDR1 MDHEN, CDR2 SYDVKM. With V trimmed by 3 bases and J by 4 bases, 7 bases remained unmatched. DNA of the CDR3: TGTGCCAGCAGTTTTTCTAGCGGGGGTCTCGCAGATACGCAGTATTTT. Its translation: CASSFSSGGLADTQYF.

The table lists this clone with a few counts. The gene calls are TRBV5-1 and TRBJ1-2, with D tentatively TRBD1 (5 bases). Trimming removed 0 bases at V and 5 bases at J, with 17 bases between. Germline loops: CDR1 SGHRS, CDR2 YFSETQ. This CDR3 region has 16 residues. The CDR3 coding sequence is TGCGCCAGCAGCTTGGCACTTAAGGGGCCTGGATATGGCTACACCTTC. This gives the protein CASSLALKGPGYGYTF.

This clone was seen more than once but under ten times. The chain has TRBV15 and TRBJ1-5; TRBD1 aligns across 8 bases. This CDR3 has 13 amino acids. The trim removed 5 bases at V and 5 bases at J, leaving 2 bases unmatched. Germline CDR1 reads LNHNV; CDR2 reads YYDKDF (reference sequence). CDR3 in DNA: TGTGCCACCAGCCAGGACAGGGATCAGCCCCAGCATTTT. This encodes CATSQDRDQPQHF. The full variable domain, in which reference TRBV15 and TRBJ1-5 provide the parts outside the CDR3, is DAMVIQNPRYQVTQFGKPVTLSCSQTLNHNVMYWYQQKSSQAPKLLFHYYDKDFNNEADTPDNFQSRRPNTSFCFLDIRSPGLGDTAMYLCATSQDRDQPQHFGDGTRLSIL.

The rearrangement joins TRBV12-3 or TRBV12-4 to TRBJ1-2, with D tentatively TRBD1 (5 bases). The CDR3 spans 13 residues. Between the trimmed V and J ends, which lost 2 bases and 4 bases, there was a span of 8 bases. CDR3 bases: TGTGCCAGCAGTTTACAGGGTGGCTATGGCTACACCTTC. Residues: CASSLQGGYGYTF.

The chain carries TRBV30 and TRBJ2-7; 7 positions match TRBD1. The J segment lost 0 bases and the V segment lost 3 bases, leaving 2 bases of the junction unmatched. Germline V gene sequence: CDR1 GTSNPN, CDR2 SVGIG (reference sequence). The CDR3 is made up of 13 amino acids. DNA of the CDR3: TGTGCCTGGAGCCGACAGGGCTCCTACGAGCAGTACTTC. The encoded protein is CAWSRQGSYEQYF.

This clone was detected only once. The chain carries TRBV6-1 and TRBJ2-7, with no clear D. The CDR3 consists of 12 residues. Trimming took 3 bases from V and 3 from J, leaving 6 bases between them. The V gene's germline CDR1 is MNHNS and CDR2 SASEGT. The CDR3 is CASSDGVYEQYF. CDR3 nucleotide sequence: TGTGCCAGCAGTGATGGAGTCTACGAGCAGTACTTC.

The V and J genes are TRBV7-2 and TRBJ1-4; 8 bases are shared with TRBD1. The CDR3 loop spans 15 amino acids. Germline assignment: CDR1 SGHTA and CDR2 FQGNSA. V lost 4 bases and J lost 3; bases outside the gene matches: 4. The CDR3 DNA follows: TGTGCCAGCAGCTGGACAGGGAAGGCTAATGAAAAACTGTTTTTT. Its protein is CASSWTGKANEKLFF.

The J gene is TRBJ1-2, the V gene TRBV5-6, with D possibly being TRBD1 (5 bases). This CDR3 is built from 15 residues. Per germline, CDR1 SGHDT and CDR2 YYEEEE. Deletions cut 4 bases from V and 4 bases from J, with 17 bases between. The CDR3 protein is CASSGPGLAGYGYTF. The CDR3 DNA follows: TGTGCCAGCAGCGGCCCGGGACTGGCAGGCTATGGCTACACCTTC.

The chain couples TRBV7-8 to TRBJ1-2; no firm D call. CDR3 size: 13 residues. Germline CDR1 is SGHVS and CDR2 is FQNEAQ. Deletions cut 5 bases from V and 4 bases from J, with 11 bases between. CDR3 in amino acids: CASSRGRSYGYTF. Here the CDR3 DNA reads TGTGCCAGCAGCCGAGGTCGCAGCTATGGCTACACCTTC.

The rearrangement uses TRBV25-1 and TRBJ1-5, with 9 bases fitting TRBD1. This CDR3 has 15 amino acids. The ends lost 2 bases at V and 6 bases at J; junction bases unmatched: 5. Germline assignment: CDR1 MGHDK and CDR2 SYGVNS. The CDR3 DNA sequence: TGTGCCAGCAGTGAAGGGACAGGGTTAGGTCAGCCCCAGCATTTT. Amino acids: CASSEGTGLGQPQHF.

This clone was observed once. This chain uses TRBV19 with TRBJ1-1; tentatively, D is TRBD1 (5 bases). Deletions cut 9 bases from V and 1 base from J, with 15 bases between. CDR3 length equals 14 residues. From germline, CDR1 is LNHDA and CDR2 SQIVND (reference sequence). The CDR3 nucleotides are TGTGCCAGCAGGCAGGGAGGAGGGAACACTGAAGCTTTCTTT. It translates to CASRQGGGNTEAFF.

This CDR3 reads CATSDRGTENGYTF. In DNA, the CDR3 is TGTGCCACCAGCGACCGGGGGACAGAGAATGGCTACACCTTC. The chain combines TRBV15 with TRBJ1-2; TRBD1 agrees at 7 bases. V lost 5 bases, J lost 6 bases, and 9 bases stayed unmatched. This CDR3 comprises 14 residues. CDR1 is LNHNV, CDR2 YYDKDF, per germline (reference sequence). The full variable domain, completed using reference TRBV15 and TRBJ1-2, is DAMVIQNPRYQVTQFGKPVTLSCSQTLNHNVMYWYQQKSSQAPKLLFHYYDKDFNNEADTPDNFQSRRPNTSFCFLDIRSPGLGDTAMYLCATSDRGTENGYTFGSGTRLTVV.

This clone was counted a single time. The V call is TRBV20-1, the J call TRBJ1-4, with D hard to call. Germline lookup yields CDR1 DFQATT and CDR2 SNEGSKA (reference sequence). The V and J ends lost 3 bases and 7 bases respectively, with 3 bases between them. This CDR3 region has 10 residues. This chain's CDR3 is CSASGEKLFF. The CDR3 coding sequence is TGCAGTGCTAGCGGTGAAAAACTGTTTTTT.

The V gene is TRBV9, the J gene TRBJ1-2; D gene unclear. Germline-derived CDR1 and CDR2 are SGDLS and YYNGEE. The length of the CDR3 is 11 residues. V lost 4 bases and J 6 bases, leaving 7 bases between the germline ends. This CDR3 reads CASSPTDGYTF. The DNA for the CDR3 is TGTGCCAGCAGCCCCACGGATGGCTACACCTTC.

CDR3 amino acids: CASRSTYGYTF. The CDR3 region has the DNA TGTGCCAGCAGGAGTACCTATGGCTACACCTTC. This chain uses TRBV25-1 with TRBJ1-2; D ambiguous. Germline V lookup: CDR1 MGHDK, CDR2 SYGVNS. There are 11 residues in the CDR3. Trimming left V 6 bases short and J 4 bases short, with 6 bases between.